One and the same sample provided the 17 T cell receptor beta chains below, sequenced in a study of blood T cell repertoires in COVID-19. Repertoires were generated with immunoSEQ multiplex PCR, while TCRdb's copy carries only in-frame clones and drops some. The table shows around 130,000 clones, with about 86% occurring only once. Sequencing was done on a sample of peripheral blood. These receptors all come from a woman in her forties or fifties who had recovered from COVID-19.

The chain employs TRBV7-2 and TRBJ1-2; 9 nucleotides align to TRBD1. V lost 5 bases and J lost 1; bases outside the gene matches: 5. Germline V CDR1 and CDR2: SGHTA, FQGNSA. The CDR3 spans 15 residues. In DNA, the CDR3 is TGTGCCAGCAGCCATAGGGACAGGGATAACTATGGCTACACCTTC. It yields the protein CASSHRDRDNYGYTF.

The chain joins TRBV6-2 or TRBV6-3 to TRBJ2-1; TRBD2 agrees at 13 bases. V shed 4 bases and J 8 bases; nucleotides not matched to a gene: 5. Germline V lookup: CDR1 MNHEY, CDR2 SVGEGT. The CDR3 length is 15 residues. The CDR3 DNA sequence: TGTGCCAGCAGTTCGTGGACTAGCGGGAGTGATGAGCAGTTCTTC. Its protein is CASSSWTSGSDEQFF.

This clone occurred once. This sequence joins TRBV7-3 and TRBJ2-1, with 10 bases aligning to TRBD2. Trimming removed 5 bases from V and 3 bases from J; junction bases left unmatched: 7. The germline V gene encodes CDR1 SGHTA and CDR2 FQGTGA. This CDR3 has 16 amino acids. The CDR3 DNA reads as TGTGCCAGCAGCCTTAGCGGGGGGCCCGACTACAATGAGCAGTTCTTC. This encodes CASSLSGGPDYNEQFF.

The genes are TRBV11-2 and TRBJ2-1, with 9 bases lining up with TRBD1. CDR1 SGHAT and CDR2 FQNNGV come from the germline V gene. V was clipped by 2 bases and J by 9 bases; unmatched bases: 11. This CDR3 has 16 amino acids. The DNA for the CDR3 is TGTGCCAGCAGCTTAACCGACAGGGGGGGCAGAGGTGAGCAGTTCTTC. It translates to CASSLTDRGGRGEQFF.

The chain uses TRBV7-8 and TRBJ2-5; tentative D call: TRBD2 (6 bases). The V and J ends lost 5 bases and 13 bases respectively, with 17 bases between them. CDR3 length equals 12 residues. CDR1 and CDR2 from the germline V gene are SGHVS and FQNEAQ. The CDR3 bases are TGTGCCAGCAGCCCTGGAGGGACCTGGCTGTACTTC. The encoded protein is CASSPGGTWLYF. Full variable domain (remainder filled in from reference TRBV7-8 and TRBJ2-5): GAGVSQSPRYKVAKRGQDVALRCDPISGHVSLFWYQQALGQGPEFLTYFQNEAQLDKSGLPSDRFFAERPEGSVSTLKIQRTQQEDSAVYLCASSPGGTWLYFGPGTRLLVL.

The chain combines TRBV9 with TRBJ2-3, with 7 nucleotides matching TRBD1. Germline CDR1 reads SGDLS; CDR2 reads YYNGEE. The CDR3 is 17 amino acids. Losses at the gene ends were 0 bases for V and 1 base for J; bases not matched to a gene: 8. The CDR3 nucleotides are TGTGCCAGCAGCGTAGCTCAGGCAGGGGGTGGCACAGATACGCAGTATTTT. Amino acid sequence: CASSVAQAGGGTDTQYF.

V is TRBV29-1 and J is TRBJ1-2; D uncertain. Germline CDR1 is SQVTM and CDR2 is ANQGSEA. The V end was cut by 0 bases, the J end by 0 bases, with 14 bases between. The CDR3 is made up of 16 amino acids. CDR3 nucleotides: TGCAGCGTTGAAGATCTTCTGGCCTTCACTAACTATGGCTACACCTTC. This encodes CSVEDLLAFTNYGYTF.

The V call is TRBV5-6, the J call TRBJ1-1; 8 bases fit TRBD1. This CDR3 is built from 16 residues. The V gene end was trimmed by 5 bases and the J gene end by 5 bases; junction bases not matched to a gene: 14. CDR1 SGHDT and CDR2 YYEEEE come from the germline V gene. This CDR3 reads CASSLTVVQGGTEAFF. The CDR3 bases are TGTGCCAGCAGTCTAACAGTGGTACAGGGGGGAACTGAAGCTTTCTTT. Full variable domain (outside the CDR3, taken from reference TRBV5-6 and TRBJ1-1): DAGVTQSPTHLIKTRGQQVTLRCSPKSGHDTVSWYQQALGQGPQFIFQYYEEEERQRGNFPDRFSGHQFPNYSSELNVNALLLGDSALYLCASSLTVVQGGTEAFFGQGTRLTVV.

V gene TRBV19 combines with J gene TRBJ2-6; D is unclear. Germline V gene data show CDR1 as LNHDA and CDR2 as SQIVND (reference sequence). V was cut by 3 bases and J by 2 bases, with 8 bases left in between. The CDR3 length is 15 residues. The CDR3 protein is CASSIKQPGANVLTF. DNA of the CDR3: TGTGCCAGTAGTATCAAACAGCCTGGGGCCAACGTCCTGACTTTC. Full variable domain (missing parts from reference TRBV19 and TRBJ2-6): DGGITQSPKYLFRKEGQNVTLSCEQNLNHDAMYWYRQDPGQGLRLIYYSQIVNDFQKGDIAEGYSVSREKKESFPLTVTSAQKNPTAFYLCASSIKQPGANVLTFGAGSRLTVL.

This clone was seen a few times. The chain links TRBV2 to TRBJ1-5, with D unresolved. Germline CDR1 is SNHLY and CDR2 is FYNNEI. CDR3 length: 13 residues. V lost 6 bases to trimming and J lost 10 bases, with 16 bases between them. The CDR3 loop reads CASRTRLSDPQHF. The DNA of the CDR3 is TGTGCCAGCAGGACCAGACTGAGTGACCCCCAGCATTTT.

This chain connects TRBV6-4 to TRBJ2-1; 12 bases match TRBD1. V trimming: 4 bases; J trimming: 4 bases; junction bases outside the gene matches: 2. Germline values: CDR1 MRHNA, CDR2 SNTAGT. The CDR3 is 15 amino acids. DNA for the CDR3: TGTGCCAGCAGTGGGGACAGGGGGCAGTACAATGAGCAGTTCTTC. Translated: CASSGDRGQYNEQFF.

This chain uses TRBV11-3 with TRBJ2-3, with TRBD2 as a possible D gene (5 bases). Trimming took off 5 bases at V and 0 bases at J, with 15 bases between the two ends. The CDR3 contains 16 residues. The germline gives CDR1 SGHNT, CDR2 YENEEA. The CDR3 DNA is TGTGCCAGCAGCCCCGGTGGAGGTTATAGCACAGATACGCAGTATTTT. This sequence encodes CASSPGGGYSTDTQYF.

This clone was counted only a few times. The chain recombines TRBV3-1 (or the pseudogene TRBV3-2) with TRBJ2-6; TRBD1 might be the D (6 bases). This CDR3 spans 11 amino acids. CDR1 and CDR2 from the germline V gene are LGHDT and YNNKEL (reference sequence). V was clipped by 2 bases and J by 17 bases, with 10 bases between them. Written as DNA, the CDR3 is TGTGCCAGCAGCCAAAACAGGGTGATGACTTTC. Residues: CASSQNRVMTF.

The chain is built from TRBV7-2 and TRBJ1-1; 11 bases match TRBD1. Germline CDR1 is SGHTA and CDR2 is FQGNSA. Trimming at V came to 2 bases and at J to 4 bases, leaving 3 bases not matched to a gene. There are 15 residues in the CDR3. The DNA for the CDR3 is TGTGCCAGCAGCTTACCAGGGACAGGGGGCACTGAAGCTTTCTTT. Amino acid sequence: CASSLPGTGGTEAFF.

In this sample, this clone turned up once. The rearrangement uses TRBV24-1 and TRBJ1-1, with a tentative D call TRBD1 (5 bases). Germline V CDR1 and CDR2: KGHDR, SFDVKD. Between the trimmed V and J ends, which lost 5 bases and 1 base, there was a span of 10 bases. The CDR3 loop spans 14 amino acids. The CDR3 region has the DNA TGTGCCACCAGTGCGACAGCTCCGAACACTGAAGCTTTCTTT. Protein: CATSATAPNTEAFF.

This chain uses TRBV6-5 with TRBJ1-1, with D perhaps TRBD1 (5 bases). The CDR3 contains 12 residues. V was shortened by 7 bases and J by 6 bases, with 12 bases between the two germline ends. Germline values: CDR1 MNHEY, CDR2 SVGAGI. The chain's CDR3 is CASNAQGSEAFF. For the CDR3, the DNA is TGTGCCAGCAACGCCCAGGGTTCTGAAGCTTTCTTT.

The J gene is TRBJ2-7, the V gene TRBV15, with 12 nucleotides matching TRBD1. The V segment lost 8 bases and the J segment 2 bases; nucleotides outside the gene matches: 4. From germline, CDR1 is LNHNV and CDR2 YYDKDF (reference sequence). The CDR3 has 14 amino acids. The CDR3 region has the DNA TGTGCCACCTCCCGGGACAGGGGGCCCTACGAGCAGTACTTC. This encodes CATSRDRGPYEQYF.